Listed here is a single T cell receptor (beta chain). Its antigen remains undetermined. Base qualities are not at hand, and no much larger clone is one base apart. The sample is drawn from a study of blood T cell repertoires in COVID-19 (dated by TCRdb to the early 2020s). About the investigation overall: Samples covering the acute and convalescent phases of COVID-19 were provided by collaborators in the United States, Italy and Spain. The material from the prospective study consisted of cDNA or gDNA derived from T cells, B-cell-depleted T cells, or PBMCs. The dataset comprised deeply sampled blood TCRbeta repertoires from subjects exposed to, actively infected with, or recovered from COVID-19. A freely available public database, intended as a resource for researchers studying the immune response to SARS-CoV-2, is where the repertoires were released. The samples were drawn from the first 160 participants of the ongoing ImmuneRACE study and from 1,254 subjects provided by 6 global collaborators. The sample metadata nearly always contained a de-identified subject ID, COVID-19 status, age in years and sex. Where available, HLA class I and class II types were taken from metadata supplied by the sample provider and were not determined by assay-based typing.

CDR1 ENHRY and CDR2 SYGVKD are derived from the germline V gene. The V end gives up 4 bases and the J end 1 base, leaving 5 bases in the junction not matched to a gene. Inclusive of the bounding cysteine and phenylalanine, the CDR3 is 16 residues long. Kept here is only the CDR3 DNA, which spans 48 bases and is read in frame from base 1. Collaborating institutions collected whole blood in K2EDTA tubes following their own protocols. For TCRbeta analysis, collaborators shipped samples as frozen whole blood, isolated PBMCs, or DNA extracted from either of those sample types. What the study reported, not specific to this receptor: Clinical and demographic metadata were provided uncurated, with the amount varying by source and participant.

TCRbeta CDR3 regions were amplified from genomic DNA by means of the immunoSEQ Assay, a bias-controlled multiplex PCR. On the authors' methods: Within the assay, amplification of reference gene primers was used to estimate how many nucleated cells each sample contained. Sequence reads were collapsed and filtered to measure the absolute abundance of every unique TCRbeta CDR3 rearrangement. For each sample, productive Simpson clonality was calculated as the square root of Simpson's diversity index over productive rearrangements. TCRdb provides this immuneACCESS table in a form limited to in-frame rearrangements. Some clones are lacking; in checked studies, under half of them reflect an unresolved V gene, and why the rest are absent is not known. V, J and clone size are those of that table, while D and trimming were read from the DNA. Here the sample has around 180,000 clones; 60% to 80% occur a single time. The ten largest clones take up around 15% of the sample.

Sequenced: peripheral blood. The receptor was derived from a man between 60 and 75 years old with active or convalescent COVID-19. The chain is made from TRBV10-3 and TRBJ2-4, with TRBD2 matching 9 junction bases. CDR3 reads: CAISGISGSAKNIQYF. The DNA reads as follows: TGTGCCATCAGTGGGATTAGCGGGAGTGCCAAAAACATTCAGTACTTC.